These 5 T cell receptor beta chains came from one sample sequenced in a study of blood T cell repertoires in COVID-19 (dated by TCRdb to the early 2020s). To prepare the library, the immunoSEQ multiplex PCR assay was applied. TCRdb stores this immuneACCESS table with in-frame sequences only. Part of the clones is absent; in the studies checked, under half of the shortfall reflects unresolved V genes, and no reason is known for the rest. Here the sample has about 170,000 clones; around nine tenths occur a single time. The ten largest clones add up to 3% to 4.5% of the sample. Material for sequencing was peripheral blood. The receptors stem from a man aged 18 to 30 with active or convalescent COVID-19.

V and J are TRBV7-2 and TRBJ1-3; D not certain. V shed 3 bases and J shed 4 bases, with 10 bases lying between them. This CDR3 is built from 14 residues. Per the germline V gene, CDR1 is SGHTA and CDR2 is FQGNSA. The CDR3 region is CASSFSTSGNTIYF. CDR3 nucleotides: TGTGCCAGCAGCTTCTCGACATCGGGAAACACCATATATTTT.

The chain carries TRBV28 and TRBJ2-1; 8 bases align to TRBD2. Looked up from germline, CDR1 is MDHEN and CDR2 is SYDVKM. The CDR3 length is 16 residues. Germline trimming cut 6 bases from V and 4 bases from J; bases unmatched to any gene: 11. The CDR3 is CASSSVRERGYNEQFF. As DNA, the CDR3 is TGTGCCAGCAGCTCCGTAAGGGAGCGGGGGTACAATGAGCAGTTCTTC.

The chain combines TRBV7-6 with TRBJ1-1, with D unclear. This CDR3 spans 13 amino acids. Germline loops: CDR1 SGHVS, CDR2 FNYEAQ. The ends were cut back, 3 bases at V and 1 base at J, with 6 bases in the middle. CDR3 nucleotides: TGTGCCAGCAGCTTGGACTCGAACACTGAAGCTTTCTTT. This gives the protein CASSLDSNTEAFF.

The chain employs TRBV6-1 and TRBJ1-2, with D possibly being TRBD1 (6 bases). V lost 10 bases, J lost 4 bases, and 13 bases lay in between. Germline CDR1 reads MNHNS; CDR2 reads SASEGT. The CDR3 contains 12 residues. CDR3 coding DNA: TGTGCCACTTCAGGGGACCTCTATGGCTACACCTTC. It encodes CATSGDLYGYTF.

V gene TRBV4-2 combines with J gene TRBJ1-4; 7 bases are shared with TRBD1. Germline V gene lookup returns CDR1 LGHNA and CDR2 YNFKEQ. With V trimmed by 0 bases and J by 10 bases, 5 bases remained unmatched. The CDR3 length is 14 residues. CDR3 in DNA: TGTGCCAGCAGCCAAGATCAGGGGGGCGGAAAACTGTTTTTT. This translates into CASSQDQGGGKLFF.